The present T cell receptor beta chain was sequenced within a study of blood T cell repertoires in COVID-19. Sequencing used immunoSEQ multiplex PCR; TCRdb keeps in-frame clones, though not all of them. The sample consists of 150,000 to 200,000 clones, approximately 82% of them appearing once. The age range of participants was about 18 to 100 years, with residence in under 30 US areas. The ends lost 5 bases at V and 5 bases at J; junction bases unmatched: 14. CDR1 and CDR2 (germline): SEHNR, FQNEAQ (reference sequence). The length of the CDR3 is 16 residues. The rearrangement uses TRBV7-9 and TRBJ2-7; 8 bases agree with TRBD2. The TCR originated in a woman in her fifties or sixties who had recovered from COVID-19. The source material was PBMCs or T cells enriched from blood (not recorded which). CDR3 protein: CASSPPGAGGGNEQYF. CDR3 in DNA: TGTGCCAGCAGCCCCCCCGGGGCGGGAGGAGGGAACGAGCAGTACTTC.